Presented here are 22 T cell receptor beta chains from one specimen sequenced in a study of T cell responses to AZD1222 COVID-19 vaccine. The data were produced by immunoSEQ multiplex PCR, yet TCRdb's version contains in-frame clones alone and is incomplete. There are around 130,000 clones in the sample; more than 70% occur only once, and 3% to 4% lies in the top ten. The input for sequencing was peripheral blood, taken 28 days after the second AZD1222 dose. These receptors were taken from an adult who received the AZD1222 COVID-19 vaccine.

This clone occurred once. The chain combines TRBV15 with TRBJ1-3; maybe TRBD1 (6 bases). CDR3 length equals 15 residues. Germline lookup yields CDR1 LNHNV and CDR2 YYDKDF (reference sequence). Trimming pared 5 bases from V and 5 bases from J, leaving 16 bases between. The CDR3 nucleotides read TGTGCCACCAGCCGGGACGGGACAAGTAGAAACACCATATATTTT. Translating it yields CATSRDGTSRNTIYF.

The genes are TRBV7-9 and TRBJ2-7; D possibly corresponds to TRBD1 (9 bases). V dropped 5 bases and J dropped 4 bases, with 27 bases sitting between them. Germline loops: CDR1 SEHNR, CDR2 FQNEAQ (reference sequence). The CDR3 runs 18 residues. CDR3 bases: TGTGCCAGCAGCCTTCGACAGGGGGTCGTACTAGCGGTTTACGAGCAGTACTTC. It encodes CASSLRQGVVLAVYEQYF.

With regard to this clone: Other DNA sequences in the sample encode the same CDR3. The CDR3 loop reads CASSYSLNQPQHF. As DNA, the CDR3 is TGTGCCAGCAGTTACTCCCTAAATCAGCCCCAGCATTTT. The V gene is TRBV6-5, the J gene TRBJ1-5; no definite D call. V lost 0 bases, J lost 4 bases, and 4 bases lay in between. The CDR3 is 13 amino acids. Germline CDR1 reads MNHEY; CDR2 reads SVGAGI.

V and J are TRBV6-5 and TRBJ2-5; 8 bases line up with TRBD2. There are 14 residues in the CDR3. J lost 4 bases, V lost 7 bases, and 8 bases had no gene match. Germline CDR1 and CDR2: MNHEY and SVGAGI. The CDR3 DNA follows: TGTGCCAGCACAAAAGCGGGGGTAACAGAGACCCAGTACTTC. Translating gives CASTKAGVTETQYF.

The gene calls are TRBV9 and TRBJ2-4; no definite D call. CDR1 is SGDLS, CDR2 YYNGEE, per germline. Trimming removed 3 bases at V and 7 bases at J, with 14 bases between. CDR3 size: 14 residues. CDR3 sequence reads: CASSASGPQNIQYF. CDR3 nucleotides: TGTGCCAGCAGCGCGTCCGGGCCTCAGAACATTCAGTACTTC.

The CDR3, as DNA: TGTGCCACCAGAACCGGGACCAAGGAGGGCTACACCTTC. It translates to CATRTGTKEGYTF. The chain couples TRBV28 to TRBJ1-2; a weak D match, TRBD1 (5 bases). The V gene's germline CDR1 is MDHEN and CDR2 SYDVKM. The V end lost 10 bases, the J end lost 8 bases, and 20 bases lay between the germline ends. This CDR3 spans 13 amino acids.

This clone has just a few counts. V and J are TRBV20-1 and TRBJ1-1; D not certain. Germline assignment: CDR1 DFQATT and CDR2 SNEGSKA (reference sequence). Trimming pared 3 bases from V and 3 bases from J, leaving 2 bases between. There are 10 residues in the CDR3. The CDR3 sequence: CSASHTEAFF. CDR3 sequence (DNA): TGCAGTGCTAGCCACACTGAAGCTTTCTTT.

This rearrangement joins TRBV5-1 to TRBJ2-5; 7 bases line up with TRBD2. CDR1 SGHRS and CDR2 YFSETQ come from the germline V gene. V was pared by 0 bases and J by 5 bases, with 7 bases of the junction left unmatched. CDR3 size: 15 residues. The CDR3 nucleotides read TGCGCCAGCAGCTTGGTCGGGGGGAGTGCGGAGACCCAGTACTTC. It codes for CASSLVGGSAETQYF.

V usage is TRBV5-1 and J usage is TRBJ2-3; 8 bases are shared with TRBD2. The germline CDR1 and CDR2 sequences are SGHRS and YFSETQ. The CDR3 contains 15 residues. Trimming removed 4 bases from V and 4 bases from J; junction bases left unmatched: 8. CDR3 bases: TGCGCCAGCAGCCCCGGGGGGGCCTTGTCAGATACGCAGTATTTT. It yields the protein CASSPGGALSDTQYF.

J is TRBJ2-1 and V is TRBV3-1 (or the pseudogene TRBV3-2); TRBD2 agrees at 9 bases. Germline V gives CDR1 LGHDT, CDR2 YNNKEL (reference sequence). Trimming at V came to 0 bases and at J to 7 bases, leaving 4 bases not matched to a gene. This CDR3 has 15 amino acids. Here the CDR3 reads CASSQDRLAGNEQFF. The CDR3 DNA follows: TGTGCCAGCAGCCAAGATCGGCTAGCGGGAAATGAGCAGTTCTTC.

This clone is a singleton in its sample. The chain links TRBV30 to TRBJ2-5, with D unclear. V lost 2 bases, J lost 4 bases, and 14 bases lay in between. The CDR3 extends over 14 amino acids. CDR1 is GTSNPN and CDR2 is SVGIG in the germline V gene (reference sequence). The CDR3 protein is CAWSRPVSVETQYF. CDR3 nucleotides: TGTGCCTGGAGTCGCCCAGTTTCAGTAGAGACCCAGTACTTC. Drawing the rest from reference TRBV30 and TRBJ2-5, the complete variable domain is SQTIHQWPATLVQPVGSPLSLECTVEGTSNPNLYWYRQAAGRGLQLLFYSVGIGQISSEVPQNLSASRPQDRQFILSSKKLLLSDSGFYLCAWSRPVSVETQYFGPGTRLLVL.

The chain has TRBV28 and TRBJ1-5, with 8 nucleotides matching TRBD1. The CDR3 consists of 17 residues. J lost 4 bases, V lost 2 bases, and 10 bases had no gene match. From germline, CDR1 is MDHEN and CDR2 SYDVKM. The CDR3 loop is CASSLIYGTGHNQPQHF. CDR3 in DNA: TGTGCCAGCAGTTTAATTTACGGGACAGGACATAATCAGCCCCAGCATTTT.

V gene TRBV28 combines with J gene TRBJ2-7, with 7 positions matching TRBD1. Germline V gene lookup returns CDR1 MDHEN and CDR2 SYDVKM. This CDR3 has 14 amino acids. The V and J ends lost 8 bases and 2 bases, in that order; junction bases with no gene match: 9. This CDR3 reads CASVETGLAYEQYF. Written as DNA, the CDR3 is TGTGCCAGCGTCGAGACAGGGCTCGCCTACGAGCAGTACTTC.

The chain links TRBV28 to TRBJ1-2, with D maybe TRBD1 (5 bases). From germline, CDR1 is MDHEN and CDR2 SYDVKM. Trimming pared 7 bases from V and 2 bases from J, leaving 8 bases between. There are 12 residues in the CDR3. The CDR3 DNA follows: TGTGCCAGCAAACCAGGGAACTATGGCTACACCTTC. It yields the protein CASKPGNYGYTF.

The chain recombines TRBV7-2 with TRBJ1-2; 9 nucleotides line up with TRBD1. Losses at the gene ends were 4 bases for V and 3 bases for J; bases not matched to a gene: 6. Germline V CDR1 and CDR2: SGHTA, FQGNSA. The CDR3 is 15 amino acids. As DNA, the CDR3 is TGTGCCAGCAGCTCGCCGGGACAGGGAGACTATGGCTACACCTTC. It encodes CASSSPGQGDYGYTF.

This chain links TRBV10-1 with TRBJ1-1; no reliable D call. This CDR3 region has 12 residues. The V end was cut by 3 bases, the J end by 4 bases, with 6 bases between. Germline V CDR1 and CDR2: WNHNN, SYGVQD (reference sequence). The CDR3 coding sequence is TGCGCCAGCAGTGACCGGGGCACTGAAGCTTTCTTT. It encodes CASSDRGTEAFF.

This chain uses TRBV3-1 (or the pseudogene TRBV3-2) with TRBJ1-2; weak D call: TRBD1 (5 bases). CDR3 size: 14 residues. The V and J ends lost 0 bases and 7 bases respectively, with 12 bases between them. Germline V gene sequence: CDR1 LGHDT, CDR2 YNNKEL (reference sequence). The DNA for the CDR3 is TGTGCCAGCAGCCAAGATACCACGGGGGGTGGCTACACCTTC. Residues: CASSQDTTGGGYTF.

V is TRBV21-1 and J is TRBJ1-6. TRBV21-1 is noted as a pseudogene. This CDR3 is built from 21 residues. CDR3 sequence reads: CASSNTQYMIGPRVYNSPLHF. The CDR3 DNA follows: TGTGCCAGCAGCAACACTCAGTACATGATAGGGCCTAGGGTCTATAATTCACCCCTCCACTTT.

The rearrangement uses TRBV9 and TRBJ2-2; TRBD2 might be the D (5 bases). This CDR3 is 14 amino acids long. Germline values: CDR1 SGDLS, CDR2 YYNGEE. Trimming stripped 0 bases from V and 3 bases from J, with 6 bases between. This CDR3 is CASSVVEDTGELFF. For the CDR3, the DNA is TGTGCCAGCAGCGTAGTGGAGGACACCGGGGAGCTGTTTTTT.

The chain couples TRBV18 to TRBJ1-4; the D is unclear. The V end lost 0 bases, the J end lost 7 bases, and 6 bases lay between the germline ends. The CDR3 spans 13 residues. Looked up from germline, CDR1 is KGHSH and CDR2 is LQKENI. The CDR3 DNA follows: TGTGCCAGCTCACCACCGGACCGTGAAAAACTGTTTTTT. As protein: CASSPPDREKLFF.

The gene calls are TRBV28 and TRBJ1-2; D is uncertain. CDR1 is MDHEN and CDR2 is SYDVKM in the germline V gene. The CDR3 has 12 residues. V lost 6 bases, J lost 5 bases, and 10 bases lay in between. The DNA for the CDR3 is TGTGCCAGCAGCCCAGTCGGATATGGCTACACCTTC. It is translated as CASSPVGYGYTF.

The chain couples TRBV5-1 to TRBJ2-3; 13 positions agree with TRBD2. V lost 5 bases to trimming and J lost 2 bases; unmatched junction nucleotides: 5. CDR1 and CDR2 (germline): SGHRS, YFSETQ. CDR3 length: 16 residues. This chain's CDR3 is CASRQGLAGATDTQYF. In nucleotides, the CDR3 is TGCGCCAGCAGACAAGGACTAGCGGGGGCCACAGATACGCAGTATTTT. The full variable domain, its missing parts supplied by reference TRBV5-1 and TRBJ2-3, is KAGVTQTPRYLIKTRGQQVTLSCSPISGHRSVSWYQQTPGQGLQFLFEYFSETQRNKGNFPGRFSGRQFSNSRSEMNVSTLELGDSALYLCASRQGLAGATDTQYFGPGTRLTVL.